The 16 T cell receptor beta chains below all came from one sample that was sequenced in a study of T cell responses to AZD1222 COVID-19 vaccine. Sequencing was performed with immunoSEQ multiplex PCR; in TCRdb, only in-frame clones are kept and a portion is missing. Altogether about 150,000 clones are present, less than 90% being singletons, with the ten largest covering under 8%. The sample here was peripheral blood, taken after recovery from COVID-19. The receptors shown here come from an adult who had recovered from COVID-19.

The CDR3 reads CATSDPTGVPEQPQHF. CDR3 bases: TGTGCCACCAGTGACCCGACAGGGGTGCCCGAACAGCCCCAGCATTTT. This chain links TRBV24-1 with TRBJ1-5; 8 positions match TRBD1. Germline V gene sequence: CDR1 KGHDR, CDR2 SFDVKD. The junction had 11 bases not matched to a gene; V was cut back by 4 bases and J by 7 bases. This CDR3 is 16 amino acids long.

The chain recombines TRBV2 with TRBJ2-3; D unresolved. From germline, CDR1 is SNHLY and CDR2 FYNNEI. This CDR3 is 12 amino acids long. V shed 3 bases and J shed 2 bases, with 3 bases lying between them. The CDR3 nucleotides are TGTGCCAGCAGTGAGTACACAGATACGCAGTATTTT. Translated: CASSEYTDTQYF.

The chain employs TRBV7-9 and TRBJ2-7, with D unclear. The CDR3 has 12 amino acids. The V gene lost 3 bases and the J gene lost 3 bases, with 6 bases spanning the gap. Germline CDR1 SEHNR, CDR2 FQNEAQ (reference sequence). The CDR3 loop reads CASSLDNYEQYF. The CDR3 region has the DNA TGTGCCAGCAGCTTGGATAACTACGAGCAGTACTTC.

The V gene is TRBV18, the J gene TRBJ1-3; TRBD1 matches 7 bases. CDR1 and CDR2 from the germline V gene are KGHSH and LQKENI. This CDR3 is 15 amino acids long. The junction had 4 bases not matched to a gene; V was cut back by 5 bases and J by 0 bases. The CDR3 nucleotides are TGTGCCAGCTCATCACAGGGGATCTCTGGAAACACCATATATTTT. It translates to CASSSQGISGNTIYF. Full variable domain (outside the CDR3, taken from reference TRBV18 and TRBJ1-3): NAGVMQNPRHLVRRRGQEARLRCSPMKGHSHVYWYRQLPEEGLKFMVYLQKENIIDESGMPKERFSAEFPKEGPSILRIQQVVRGDSAAYFCASSSQGISGNTIYFGEGSWLTVV.

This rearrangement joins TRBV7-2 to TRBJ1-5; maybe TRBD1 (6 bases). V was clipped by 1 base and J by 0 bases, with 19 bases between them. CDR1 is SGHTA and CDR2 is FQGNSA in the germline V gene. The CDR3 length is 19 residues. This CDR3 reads CASSLVPARGKYSNQPQHF. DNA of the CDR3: TGTGCCAGCAGCTTAGTCCCAGCCAGGGGAAAATATAGCAATCAGCCCCAGCATTTT.

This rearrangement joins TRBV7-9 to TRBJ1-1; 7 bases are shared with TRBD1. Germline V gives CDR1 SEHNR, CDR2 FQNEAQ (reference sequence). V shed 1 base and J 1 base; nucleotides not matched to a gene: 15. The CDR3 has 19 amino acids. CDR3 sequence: CASSLVGRGLIWRNTEAFF. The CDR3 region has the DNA TGTGCCAGCAGCTTAGTGGGCAGGGGGTTAATTTGGAGGAACACTGAAGCTTTCTTT.

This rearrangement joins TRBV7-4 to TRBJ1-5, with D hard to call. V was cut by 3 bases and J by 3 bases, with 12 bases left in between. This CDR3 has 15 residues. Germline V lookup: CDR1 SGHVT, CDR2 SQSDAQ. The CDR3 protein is CASSFPIGHNQPQHF. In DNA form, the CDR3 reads TGTGCCAGCAGCTTCCCGATAGGGCACAATCAGCCCCAGCATTTT.

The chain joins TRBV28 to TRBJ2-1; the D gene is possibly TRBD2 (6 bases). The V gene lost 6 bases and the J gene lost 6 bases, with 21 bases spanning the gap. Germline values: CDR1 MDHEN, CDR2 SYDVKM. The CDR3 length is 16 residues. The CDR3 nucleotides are TGTGCCAGCAGACTCCTCACCGGGACTCCATTCAATGAGCAGTTCTTC. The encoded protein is CASRLLTGTPFNEQFF.

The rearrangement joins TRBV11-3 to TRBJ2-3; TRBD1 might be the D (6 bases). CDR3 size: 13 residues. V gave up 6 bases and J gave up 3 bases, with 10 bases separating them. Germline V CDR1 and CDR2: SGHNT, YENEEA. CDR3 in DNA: TGTGCCAGCAGACACAGGGAGACAGATACGCAGTATTTT. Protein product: CASRHRETDTQYF.

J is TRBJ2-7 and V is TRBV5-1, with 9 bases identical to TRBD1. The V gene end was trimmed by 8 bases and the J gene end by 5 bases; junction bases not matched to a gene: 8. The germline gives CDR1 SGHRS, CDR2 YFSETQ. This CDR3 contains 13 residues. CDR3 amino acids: CASPGQGAHEQYF. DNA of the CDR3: TGCGCCAGTCCGGGACAGGGCGCCCACGAGCAGTACTTC.

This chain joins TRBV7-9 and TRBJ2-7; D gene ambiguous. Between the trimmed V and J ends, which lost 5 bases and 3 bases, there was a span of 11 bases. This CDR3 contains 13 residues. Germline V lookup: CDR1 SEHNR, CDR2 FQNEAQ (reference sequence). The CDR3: CASSQTDGYEQYF. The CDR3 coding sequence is TGTGCCAGCAGCCAGACGGACGGCTACGAGCAGTACTTC.

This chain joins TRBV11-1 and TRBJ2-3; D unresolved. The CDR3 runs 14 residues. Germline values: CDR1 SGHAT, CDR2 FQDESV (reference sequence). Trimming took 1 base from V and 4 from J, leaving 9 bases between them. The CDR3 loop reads CASSLEGWSDTQYF. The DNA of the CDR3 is TGTGCCAGCAGCTTAGAGGGTTGGTCAGATACGCAGTATTTT.

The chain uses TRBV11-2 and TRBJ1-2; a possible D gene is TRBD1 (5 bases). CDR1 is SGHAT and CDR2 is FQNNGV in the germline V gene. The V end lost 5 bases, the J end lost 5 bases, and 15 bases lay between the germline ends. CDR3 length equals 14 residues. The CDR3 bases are TGTGCCAGCAGCCCCTTAAGTGGGGCGTATGGCTACACCTTC. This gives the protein CASSPLSGAYGYTF.

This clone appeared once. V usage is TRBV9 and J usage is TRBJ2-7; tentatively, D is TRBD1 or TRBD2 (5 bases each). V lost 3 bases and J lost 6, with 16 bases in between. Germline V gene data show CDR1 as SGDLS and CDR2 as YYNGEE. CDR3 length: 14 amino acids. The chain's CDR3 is CASSEGPFTSEQYF. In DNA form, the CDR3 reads TGTGCCAGCAGCGAGGGACCCTTCACTTCCGAGCAGTACTTC.

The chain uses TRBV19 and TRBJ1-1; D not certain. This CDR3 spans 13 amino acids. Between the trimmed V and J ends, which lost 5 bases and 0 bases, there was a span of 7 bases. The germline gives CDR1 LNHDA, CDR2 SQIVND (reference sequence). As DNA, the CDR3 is TGTGCCAGTAGTCGGCGTCTGAACACTGAAGCTTTCTTT. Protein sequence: CASSRRLNTEAFF.

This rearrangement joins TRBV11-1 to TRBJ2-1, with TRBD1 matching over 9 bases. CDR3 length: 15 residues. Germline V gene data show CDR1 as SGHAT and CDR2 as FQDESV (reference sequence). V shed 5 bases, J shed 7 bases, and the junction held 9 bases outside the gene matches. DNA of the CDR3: TGTGCCAGCAGCGGACGGGACAGGGCAAGAAATGAGCAGTTCTTC. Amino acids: CASSGRDRARNEQFF.